This T cell receptor (beta chain) was captured by sequencing in a study of T-cell reconstitution after alpha-beta-depleted transplantation in children. Study-wide points: Newly made T cells mostly supplied T-cell counts and diversity one year after transplant. Several hundred rapidly expanded clones from non-depleted graft cells reportedly supplied alpha-beta T cells about two months post-transplant. There were some patients whose high TCRbeta diversity at day 60 came from surviving recipient T cells and thymic progenitors.

The V segment lost 4 bases and the J segment 0 bases; nucleotides outside the gene matches: 5. The CDR3 is 16 residues long. CDR1 is SGHDT, CDR2 YYEEEE, per germline. This clonotype was counted a few times. Its antigen is unknown. Unique molecular identifiers were incorporated when the TCRbeta library was constructed. TCRdb itself ran the PCR reads through MiXCR, one entry per CDR3 protein. The sample contains hundreds of thousands of distinct CDR3 sequences, approximately 15% of which appear only once. V usage is TRBV5-6 and J usage is TRBJ1-5; 9 nucleotides align to TRBD1. The clonotype originates from a male patient aged 2 to 10 who had a stem cell transplant for acute lymphoblastic leukemia, so the T cells may come from the graft donor. The sequences come from PBMCs, mostly from graft donor cells, collected 360 days after TCRalphabeta/CD19-depleted stem cell transplant. The chain's CDR3 is CASSPDRGLSNQPQHF. The CDR3 DNA reads TGTGCCAGCAGCCCGGACAGGGGCCTTAGCAATCAGCCCCAGCATTTT. The whole variable domain, filled in from reference TRBV5-6 and TRBJ1-5, reads DAGVTQSPTHLIKTRGQQVTLRCSPKSGHDTVSWYQQALGQGPQFIFQYYEEEERQRGNFPDRFSGHQFPNYSSELNVNALLLGDSALYLCASSPDRGLSNQPQHFGDGTRLSIL.